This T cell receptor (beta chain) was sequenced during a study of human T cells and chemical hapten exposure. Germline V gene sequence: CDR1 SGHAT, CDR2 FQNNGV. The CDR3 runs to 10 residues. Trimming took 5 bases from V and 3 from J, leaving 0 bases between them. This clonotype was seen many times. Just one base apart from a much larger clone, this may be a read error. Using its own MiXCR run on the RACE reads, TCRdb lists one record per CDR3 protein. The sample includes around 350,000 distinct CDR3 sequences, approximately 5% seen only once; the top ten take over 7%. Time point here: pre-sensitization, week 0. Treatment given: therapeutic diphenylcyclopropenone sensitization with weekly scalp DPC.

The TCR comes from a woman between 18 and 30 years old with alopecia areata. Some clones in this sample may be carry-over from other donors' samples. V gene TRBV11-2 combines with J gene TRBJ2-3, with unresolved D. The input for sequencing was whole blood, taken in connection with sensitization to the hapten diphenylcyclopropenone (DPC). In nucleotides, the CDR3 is TGTGCCAGCAGCACAGATACGCAGTATTTT. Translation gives CASSTDTQYF.